A single sample gave rise to the 12 T cell receptor beta chains below, sequenced in a study of blood T cell repertoires in COVID-19. This table comes from immunoSEQ multiplex PCR, and its TCRdb copy is limited to in-frame clones, with some not included. The sample has more than 400,000 clones, roughly 85% seen once; the top ten hold approximately 3%. Sequencing input: peripheral blood. The receptors here all came from a human donor in a cohort sampled during active COVID-19.

This chain connects TRBV27 to TRBJ1-2, with TRBD1 identical over 11 bases. The V and J ends lost 2 bases and 2 bases, in that order; junction bases with no gene match: 7. The germline CDR1 and CDR2 sequences are MNHEY and SMNVEV (reference sequence). The CDR3 contains 17 residues. The CDR3 is CASSLKVGTGGNYGYTF. In DNA form, the CDR3 reads TGTGCCAGCAGTTTAAAAGTGGGGACAGGGGGGAACTATGGCTACACCTTC.

The rearrangement links TRBV6-5 to TRBJ2-2; 7 nucleotides align to TRBD1. V gave up 6 bases and J gave up 0 bases; unmatched junction bases: 4. This CDR3 contains 15 residues. Germline lookup yields CDR1 MNHEY and CDR2 SVGAGI. The CDR3: CASRYDRANTGELFF. The CDR3, as DNA: TGTGCCAGCAGATATGACAGGGCGAACACCGGGGAGCTGTTTTTT.

Only one count was recorded for this clone. The J gene is TRBJ1-2, the V gene TRBV7-9; weak D call: TRBD1 (6 bases). Between the trimmed V and J ends, which lost 6 bases and 2 bases, there was a span of 10 bases. Germline V gives CDR1 SEHNR, CDR2 FQNEAQ (reference sequence). This CDR3 contains 13 residues. The CDR3 here is CASSHGQNYGYTF. The CDR3, as DNA: TGTGCCAGCAGTCACGGACAGAACTATGGCTACACCTTC. Filled out from reference TRBV7-9 and TRBJ1-2, the complete variable domain reads DTGVSQNPRHKITKRGQNVTFRCDPISEHNRLYWYRQTLGQGPEFLTYFQNEAQLEKSRLLSDRFSAERPKGSFSTLEIQRTEQGDSAMYLCASSHGQNYGYTFGSGTRLTVV.

J is TRBJ1-1 and V is TRBV21-1; no DNA check was done on the table's D call, TRBD1. TRBV21-1 is tagged as a pseudogene. The CDR3 length is 16 residues. CDR3 loop: CASSKDRGCKNTEAFF. In DNA form, the CDR3 reads TGTGCCAGCAGCAAAGACAGGGGGTGTAAGAACACTGAAGCTTTCTTT.

This chain links TRBV20-1 with TRBJ2-3; D remains ambiguous. This CDR3 is 10 amino acids long. Germline values: CDR1 DFQATT, CDR2 SNEGSKA (reference sequence). V lost 5 bases and J lost 6, with 6 bases in between. The CDR3 DNA follows: TGCAGTGCTTCCGGGGATACGCAGTATTTT. Translation: CSASGDTQYF.

The V gene is TRBV19, the J gene TRBJ1-1; D remains ambiguous. Germline V CDR1 and CDR2: LNHDA, SQIVND (reference sequence). CDR3 size: 11 residues. Trimming pared 3 bases from V and 6 bases from J, leaving 5 bases between. CDR3 in DNA: TGTGCCAGTAGTATGCGGTCTGAAGCTTTCTTT. Translated, it gives CASSMRSEAFF.

The rearrangement joins TRBV4-3 to TRBJ2-1; 11 nucleotides line up with TRBD2. The germline gives CDR1 LGHNA, CDR2 YSLEER. V shed 6 bases and J 2 bases; nucleotides not matched to a gene: 3. CDR3 length: 15 residues. CDR3: CASSIAGGPYNEQFF. The DNA for the CDR3 is TGCGCCAGCAGTATAGCGGGAGGGCCCTACAATGAGCAGTTCTTC.

The chain joins TRBV5-1 to TRBJ1-2; TRBD1 agrees at 10 bases. In germline, CDR1 is SGHRS, CDR2 YFSETQ. The J segment lost 7 bases and the V segment lost 4 bases, leaving 4 bases of the junction unmatched. CDR3 length: 13 amino acids. This CDR3 reads CASSPGQGSGYTF. The CDR3 DNA sequence: TGCGCCAGCAGCCCGGGACAGGGGTCTGGCTACACCTTC.

The chain joins TRBV28 to TRBJ2-3; TRBD1 matches 7 bases. With V trimmed by 0 bases and J by 2 bases, 5 bases remained unmatched. The germline CDR1 and CDR2 sequences are MDHEN and SYDVKM. The CDR3 has 16 amino acids. This CDR3 reads CASSLWTGQHTDTQYF. The CDR3 DNA reads TGTGCCAGCAGTTTATGGACGGGACAGCACACAGATACGCAGTATTTT.

This clone showed up just once. The chain uses TRBV11-2 and TRBJ2-2; 11 bases are shared with TRBD2. The germline V gene has CDR1 SGHAT and CDR2 FQNNGV. The CDR3 has 18 residues. V trimming: 1 base; J trimming: 4 bases; junction bases outside the gene matches: 8. For the CDR3, the DNA is TGTGCCAGCAGCTTAGGACCAGGACTAGCGGGTATCACCGGGGAGCTGTTTTTT. Its translation: CASSLGPGLAGITGELFF.

V and J are TRBV29-1 and TRBJ2-7; D may be TRBD1 (6 bases). Germline CDR1 SQVTM, CDR2 ANQGSEA. V lost 4 bases to trimming and J lost 6 bases, with 16 bases between them. The CDR3 is 13 amino acids. CDR3 loop: CSVGPGQSFEQYF. As DNA, the CDR3 is TGCAGCGTTGGCCCGGGACAATCTTTCGAGCAGTACTTC.

The chain couples TRBV19 to TRBJ1-3, with D perhaps matching TRBD1 (5 bases). Germline assignment: CDR1 LNHDA and CDR2 SQIVND (reference sequence). The CDR3 sequence is 17 residues long. Trimming left V 5 bases short and J 0 bases short, with 17 bases between. CDR3 coding DNA: TGTGCCAGTAGTCCAGATCACCACAGGACCTCTGGAAACACCATATATTTT. Amino acid sequence: CASSPDHHRTSGNTIYF.